This passage covers 20 T cell receptor beta chains from one sample sequenced in a study of shared clonotypes between healthy human individuals. This table comes from immunoSEQ multiplex PCR, and its TCRdb copy is limited to in-frame clones, with some not included. The sample records roughly 2 million clones, roughly 94% being singletons. What was sequenced was naive CD4+ T cells sorted from blood. Subset: CD45RA+ positively selected. The source of these receptors is a man between 18 and 29 years old in good health.

The chain recombines TRBV14 with TRBJ1-6; the D is unclear. Germline V gene lookup returns CDR1 SGHDN and CDR2 FVKESK. The CDR3 is 16 amino acids. Trimming cost V 0 bases and J 6 bases, with 12 bases left between them. In DNA, the CDR3 is TGTGCCAGCAGCCAAGACCACACTCGTCCTAATTCACCCCTCCACTTT. Encoded protein: CASSQDHTRPNSPLHF.

The chain uses TRBV9 and TRBJ1-3, with unresolved D. CDR1 is SGDLS, CDR2 YYNGEE, per germline. V was trimmed by 0 bases and J by 2 bases, leaving 12 bases between them. The CDR3 totals 16 residues. In DNA, the CDR3 is TGTGCCAGCAGCGTAGCCAAGGGTAGCCCTGGAAACACCATATATTTT. Translating it yields CASSVAKGSPGNTIYF.

The chain has TRBV5-1 and TRBJ1-1; a weak D match, TRBD1 (5 bases). CDR3 length equals 15 residues. Deletions cut 1 base from V and 1 base from J, with 11 bases between. In germline, CDR1 is SGHRS, CDR2 YFSETQ. The CDR3 nucleotides read TGCGCCAGCAGCTTGACTCAGGGTCGGAACACTGAAGCTTTCTTT. This sequence encodes CASSLTQGRNTEAFF.

V is TRBV27 and J is TRBJ2-2; no reliable D call. V lost 2 bases and J lost 7, with 17 bases in between. Germline values: CDR1 MNHEY, CDR2 SMNVEV (reference sequence). CDR3 length equals 16 residues. CDR3 coding DNA: TGTGCCAGCAGTTTAAAAAGGGTATCAAGTATCGGGGAGCTGTTTTTT. Translated: CASSLKRVSSIGELFF.

On this clone: Other nucleotide sequences from this sample produce the same CDR3. The chain links TRBV7-2 to TRBJ2-7; no firm D call. This CDR3 region has 14 residues. Germline V gives CDR1 SGHTA, CDR2 FQGNSA. The V end was cut by 0 bases, the J end by 2 bases, with 8 bases between. CDR3 coding DNA: TGTGCCAGCAGCTTAGCGGGCACCACCTACGAGCAGTACTTC. This gives the protein CASSLAGTTYEQYF.

The V call is TRBV10-1, the J call TRBJ2-3, with D maybe TRBD1 (5 bases). The CDR3 extends over 13 amino acids. Germline V CDR1 and CDR2: WNHNN, SYGVQD (reference sequence). V dropped 0 bases and J dropped 7 bases, with 8 bases sitting between them. The CDR3 DNA reads as TGCGCCAGCAGTGAGTCGCGACAGAATACGCAGTATTTT. The encoded protein is CASSESRQNTQYF.

The V gene is TRBV27, the J gene TRBJ2-4, with TRBD2 identical over 7 bases. Germline CDR1 MNHEY, CDR2 SMNVEV (reference sequence). The CDR3 totals 16 residues. V dropped 4 bases and J dropped 0; count of bases not matched to a gene: 6. CDR3 region: CASSSFSGLAKNIQYF. In nucleotides, the CDR3 is TGTGCCAGCAGTTCTTTTAGCGGGCTAGCCAAAAACATTCAGTACTTC.

The CDR3 DNA sequence: TGTGCCAGCAGCCCGCTAGCGGGGGCCTACACAGATACGCAGTATTTT. It specifies CASSPLAGAYTDTQYF. The V call is TRBV5-6, the J call TRBJ2-3; 10 bases line up with TRBD2. The germline gives CDR1 SGHDT, CDR2 YYEEEE. The ends lost 4 bases at V and 2 bases at J; junction bases unmatched: 7. CDR3 length equals 16 residues.

V is TRBV2 and J is TRBJ2-5; perhaps TRBD2 as D (6 bases). CDR1 is SNHLY and CDR2 is FYNNEI in the germline V gene. The length of the CDR3 is 15 residues. V was pared by 2 bases and J by 3 bases, with 13 bases between. This CDR3 is CASSEKGLTEETQYF. In nucleotides, the CDR3 is TGTGCCAGCAGTGAAAAGGGACTCACGGAAGAGACCCAGTACTTC. The variable domain in full, completed from reference TRBV2 and TRBJ2-5, reads EPEVTQTPSHQVTQMGQEVILRCVPISNHLYFYWYRQILGQKVEFLVSFYNNEISEKSEIFDDQFSVERPDGSNFTLKIRSTKLEDSAMYFCASSEKGLTEETQYFGPGTRLLVL.

The chain links TRBV18 to TRBJ1-5; no reliable D call. The CDR3 is 14 amino acids. Germline CDR1 KGHSH, CDR2 LQKENI. With 5 bases removed from V and 5 bases from J, the gap between germline ends came to 13 bases. The CDR3: CASSRTPKDQPQHF. CDR3 in DNA: TGTGCCAGCTCAAGGACCCCTAAGGATCAGCCCCAGCATTTT.

This CDR3 is CATSRESRDRYTF. The CDR3 DNA follows: TGTGCCACCAGCAGAGAATCCCGGGACCGCTACACCTTC. The rearrangement joins TRBV15 to TRBJ1-2; D is perhaps TRBD1 (5 bases). The CDR3 loop spans 13 amino acids. Germline lookup yields CDR1 LNHNV and CDR2 YYDKDF (reference sequence). Deletions cut 0 bases from V and 9 bases from J, with 11 bases between.

Note on this clone: Other nucleotide sequences in the sample specify the same CDR3. The chain recombines TRBV30 with TRBJ2-6, with D unclear. CDR3 length: 13 amino acids. V lost 3 bases, J lost 1 base, and 4 bases lay in between. Germline V gives CDR1 GTSNPN, CDR2 SVGIG (reference sequence). The CDR3 loop reads CAWRASGANVLTF. The CDR3 coding sequence is TGTGCCTGGAGGGCTTCTGGGGCCAACGTCCTGACTTTC.

Notes on this clone: Distinct nucleotide sequences in the sample also encode this CDR3. For the CDR3, the DNA is TGTGCCAGCAGGGGACAGGGAAACCAGCCCCAGCATTTT. Amino acid sequence: CASRGQGNQPQHF. The V call is TRBV6-5, the J call TRBJ1-5, with 9 bases aligning to TRBD1. V shed 6 bases and J 7 bases; nucleotides not matched to a gene: 4. The CDR3 contains 13 residues. Per the germline V gene, CDR1 is MNHEY and CDR2 is SVGAGI.

The V and J genes are TRBV6-1 and TRBJ2-7; 9 bases are a match to TRBD1. CDR1 is MNHNS, CDR2 SASEGT, per germline. This CDR3 has 15 residues. V lost 6 bases to trimming and J lost 3 bases; unmatched junction nucleotides: 9. The CDR3 DNA sequence: TGTGCCAGCAGCTCTCAGGGACAGGGTCTCTACGAGCAGTACTTC. Translation gives CASSSQGQGLYEQYF.

The rearrangement joins TRBV30 to TRBJ2-5; D possibly corresponds to TRBD1 (6 bases). The CDR3 extends over 16 amino acids. V was cut by 2 bases and J by 2 bases, with 18 bases left in between. Germline values: CDR1 GTSNPN, CDR2 SVGIG (reference sequence). CDR3 nucleotides: TGTGCCTGGAGTCCTAGCTGGGGCAGGGGACAAGAGACCCAGTACTTC. It codes for CAWSPSWGRGQETQYF.

The V call is TRBV19, the J call TRBJ1-2, with a weak D call TRBD1 (5 bases). This CDR3 is 13 amino acids long. Trimming left V 3 bases short and J 4 bases short, with 9 bases between. CDR1 and CDR2 (germline): LNHDA, SQIVND (reference sequence). CDR3 coding DNA: TGTGCCAGTAGTATGAAGGGACCCTATGGCTACACCTTC. Protein product: CASSMKGPYGYTF.

This clone appeared a single time. The rearrangement joins TRBV7-2 to TRBJ1-5; D remains ambiguous. The CDR3 contains 13 residues. The V gene lost 3 bases and the J gene lost 4 bases, with 7 bases spanning the gap. Germline V CDR1 and CDR2: SGHTA, FQGNSA. Written as DNA, the CDR3 is TGTGCCAGCAGCTTTGTCGGAAATCAGCCCCAGCATTTT. This encodes CASSFVGNQPQHF. Combining the CDR3 with reference TRBV7-2 and TRBJ1-5 gives the whole variable domain GAGVSQSPSNKVTEKGKDVELRCDPISGHTALYWYRQSLGQGLEFLIYFQGNSAPDKSGLPSDRFSAERTGGSVSTLTIQRTQQEDSAVYLCASSFVGNQPQHFGDGTRLSIL.

As DNA, the CDR3 is TGTGCCTGGAGTGCCCCGGGGCCTCTTAATGAAAAACTGTTTTTT. Protein: CAWSAPGPLNEKLFF. The chain combines TRBV30 with TRBJ1-4; TRBD1 might be the D (5 bases). CDR3 size: 15 residues. The V gene's germline CDR1 is GTSNPN and CDR2 SVGIG (reference sequence). Trimming left V 1 base short and J 4 bases short, with 13 bases between.

This clone was counted between two and nine times. The chain uses TRBV6-1 and TRBJ1-2, with 8 bases identical to TRBD1. CDR1 is MNHNS, CDR2 SASEGT, per germline. The CDR3 loop spans 17 amino acids. With 0 bases clipped from V and 4 bases from J, the junction kept 10 bases outside the gene matches. The CDR3 reads CASSEAGGQGLIYGYTF. The DNA of the CDR3 is TGTGCCAGCAGTGAAGCGGGAGGACAGGGACTGATCTATGGCTACACCTTC.

J is TRBJ2-2 and V is TRBV11-3; possible D gene TRBD1, 5 bases. Germline V gene data show CDR1 as SGHNT and CDR2 as YENEEA. V was shortened by 5 bases and J by 0 bases, with 25 bases between the two germline ends. This CDR3 has 20 residues. This CDR3 reads CASSPLGRFSVPSNTGELFF. In nucleotides, the CDR3 is TGTGCCAGCAGCCCATTGGGGCGTTTCTCCGTACCTTCGAACACCGGGGAGCTGTTTTTT.